These T cell receptor beta chains were read from a single sample in a study of blood T cell repertoires in COVID-19. TCRdb's copy holds only in-frame clones and misses some; the assay was immunoSEQ multiplex PCR. This sample has over 200,000 clones, with 86% found just once. Sequencing was performed on peripheral blood. These receptors all come from a man aged 45-65 years with COVID-19, enrolled during active disease. The conserved cysteine and the conserved F or W are not part of the CDR3 here.

TRBV7-2	TRBJ1-3	ASSLGGEGRSGNTIY
TRBV7-2	TRBJ2-5	ASSLRWGGETQY
TRBV12-3/TRBV12-4	TRBJ2-3	ASSLEATQY
TRBV7-9	TRBJ2-7	ASSSQTGERVYQY
TRBV5-6	TRBJ2-7	ASSLVGRVGEQY
TRBV7-9	TRBJ2-1	AMDRGRDEQF
TRBV12-3/TRBV12-4	TRBJ2-7	ASSIGEYEQY
TRBV5-1	TRBJ2-5	ASSLGVGQPYQETQY
TRBV29-1	TRBJ2-7	SVGGTSGSPYEQY
TRBV3-1/TRBV3-2	TRBJ2-5	ASSQVSSGSGETQY